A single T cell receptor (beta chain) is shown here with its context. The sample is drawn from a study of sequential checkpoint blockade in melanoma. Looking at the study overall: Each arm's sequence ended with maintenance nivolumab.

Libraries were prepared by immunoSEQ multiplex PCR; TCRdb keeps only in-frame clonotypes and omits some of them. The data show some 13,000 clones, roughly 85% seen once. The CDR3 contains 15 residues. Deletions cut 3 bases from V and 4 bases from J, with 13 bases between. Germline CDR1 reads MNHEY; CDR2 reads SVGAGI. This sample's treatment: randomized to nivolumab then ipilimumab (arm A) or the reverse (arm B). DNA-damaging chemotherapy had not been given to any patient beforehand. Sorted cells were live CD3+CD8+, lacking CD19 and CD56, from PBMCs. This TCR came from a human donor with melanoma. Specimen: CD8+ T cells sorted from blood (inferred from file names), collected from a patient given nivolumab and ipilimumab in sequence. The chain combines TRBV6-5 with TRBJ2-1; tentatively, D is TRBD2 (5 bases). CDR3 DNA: TGTGCCAGCAGTTATCGGACTTCTGGGTACAATGAGCAGTTCTTC. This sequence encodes CASSYRTSGYNEQFF.